This TCR beta chain was retrieved from a study of cytomegalovirus exposure and HLA in healthy donors. The PCR had 60 Vbeta and 13 Jbeta primers. The method was immunoSEQ multiplex PCR; TCRdb's version includes in-frame clones alone and lacks a portion of them. There are 100,000 to 150,000 clones in the sample; about 80% occur only once, and 2% to 2.5% lies in the top ten. This clone was observed a handful of times. The TCR sequence derives from a young man in good health and CMV-seronegative. The sequencing input was PBMCs.

The CDR3 is CASRDRGGQPQHF. DNA of the CDR3: TGTGCCAGCAGGGACAGGGGGGGGCAGCCCCAGCATTTT. V usage is TRBV4-2 and J usage is TRBJ1-5, with 10 nucleotides matching TRBD1. Germline V gives CDR1 LGHNA, CDR2 YNFKEQ. With 6 bases clipped from V and 7 bases from J, the junction kept 3 bases outside the gene matches. The CDR3 covers 13 residues.